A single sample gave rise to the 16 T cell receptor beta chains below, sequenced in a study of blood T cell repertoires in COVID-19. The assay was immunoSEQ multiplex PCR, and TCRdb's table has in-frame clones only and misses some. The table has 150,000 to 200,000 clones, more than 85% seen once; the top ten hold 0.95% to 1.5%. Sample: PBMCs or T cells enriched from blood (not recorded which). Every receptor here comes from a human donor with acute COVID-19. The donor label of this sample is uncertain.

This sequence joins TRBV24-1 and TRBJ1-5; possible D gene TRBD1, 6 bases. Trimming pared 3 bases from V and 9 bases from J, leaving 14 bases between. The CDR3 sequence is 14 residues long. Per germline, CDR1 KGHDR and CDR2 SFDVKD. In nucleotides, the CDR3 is TGTGCCACCAGTGATGGGACATTCCACGGGCCCCAGCATTTT. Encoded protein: CATSDGTFHGPQHF.

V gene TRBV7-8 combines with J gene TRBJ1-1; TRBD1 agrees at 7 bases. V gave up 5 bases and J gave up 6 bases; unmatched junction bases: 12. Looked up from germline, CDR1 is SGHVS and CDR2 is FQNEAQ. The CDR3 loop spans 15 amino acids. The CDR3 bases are TGTGCCAGCAGCCTACCGCCCTACAGGGGACCTGAAGCTTTCTTT. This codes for CASSLPPYRGPEAFF.

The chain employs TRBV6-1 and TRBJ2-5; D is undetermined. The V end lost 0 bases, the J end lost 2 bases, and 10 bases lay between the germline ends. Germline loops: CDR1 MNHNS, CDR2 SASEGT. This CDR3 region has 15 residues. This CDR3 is CASSEAPRPQETQYF. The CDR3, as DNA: TGTGCCAGCAGTGAAGCGCCCAGGCCACAAGAGACCCAGTACTTC.

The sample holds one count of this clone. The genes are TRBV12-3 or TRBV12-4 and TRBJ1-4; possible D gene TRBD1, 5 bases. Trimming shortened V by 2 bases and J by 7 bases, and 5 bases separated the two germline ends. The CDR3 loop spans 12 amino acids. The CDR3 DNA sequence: TGTGCCAGCAGTTTAAGGGGTGAAAAACTGTTTTTT. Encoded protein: CASSLRGEKLFF.

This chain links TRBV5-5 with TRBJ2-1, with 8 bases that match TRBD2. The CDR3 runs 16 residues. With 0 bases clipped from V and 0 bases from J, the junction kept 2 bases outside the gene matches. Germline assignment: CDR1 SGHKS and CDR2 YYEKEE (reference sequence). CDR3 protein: CASSLGSGDSYNEQFF. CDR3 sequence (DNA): TGTGCCAGCAGCTTGGGTAGCGGGGACTCCTACAATGAGCAGTTCTTC.

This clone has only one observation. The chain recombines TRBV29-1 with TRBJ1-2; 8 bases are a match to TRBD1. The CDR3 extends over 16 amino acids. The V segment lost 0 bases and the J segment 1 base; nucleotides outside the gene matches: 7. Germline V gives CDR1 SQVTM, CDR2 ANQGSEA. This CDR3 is CSVEEWTGIRNYGYTF. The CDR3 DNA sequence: TGCAGCGTTGAAGAATGGACAGGGATTCGTAACTATGGCTACACCTTC.

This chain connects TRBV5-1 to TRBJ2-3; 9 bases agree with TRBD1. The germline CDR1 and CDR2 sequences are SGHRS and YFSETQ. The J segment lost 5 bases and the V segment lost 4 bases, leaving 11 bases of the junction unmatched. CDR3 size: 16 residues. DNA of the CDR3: TGCGCCAGCAGCCGCAGTTGGACAGGGGAGAAAGATACGCAGTATTTT. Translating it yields CASSRSWTGEKDTQYF. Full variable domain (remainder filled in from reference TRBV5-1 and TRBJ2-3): KAGVTQTPRYLIKTRGQQVTLSCSPISGHRSVSWYQQTPGQGLQFLFEYFSETQRNKGNFPGRFSGRQFSNSRSEMNVSTLELGDSALYLCASSRSWTGEKDTQYFGPGTRLTVL.

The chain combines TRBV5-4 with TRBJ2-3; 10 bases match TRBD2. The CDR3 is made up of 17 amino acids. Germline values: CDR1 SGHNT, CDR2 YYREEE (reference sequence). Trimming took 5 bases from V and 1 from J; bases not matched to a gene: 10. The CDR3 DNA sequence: TGTGCCAGCAGACTAGCGGGGAGAAAGGGTGGCACAGATACGCAGTATTTT. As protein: CASRLAGRKGGTDTQYF.

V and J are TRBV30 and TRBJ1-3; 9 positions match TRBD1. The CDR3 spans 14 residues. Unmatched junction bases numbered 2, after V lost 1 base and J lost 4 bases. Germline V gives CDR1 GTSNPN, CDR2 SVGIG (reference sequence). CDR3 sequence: CAWSGGQGGNTIYF. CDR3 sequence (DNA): TGTGCCTGGAGTGGGGGACAGGGAGGAAACACCATATATTTT.

CDR3: CATRPGQGVGGELFF. CDR3 coding DNA: TGTGCCACCAGACCGGGACAGGGTGTTGGCGGGGAGCTGTTTTTT. The chain recombines TRBV24-1 with TRBJ2-2; TRBD1 matches 9 bases. Losses at the gene ends were 7 bases for V and 7 bases for J; bases not matched to a gene: 9. Germline values: CDR1 KGHDR, CDR2 SFDVKD. This CDR3 spans 15 amino acids.

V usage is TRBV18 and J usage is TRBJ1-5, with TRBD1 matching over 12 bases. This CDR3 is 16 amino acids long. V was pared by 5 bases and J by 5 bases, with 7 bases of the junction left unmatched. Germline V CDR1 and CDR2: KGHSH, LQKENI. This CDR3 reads CASSASGTGGDQPQHF. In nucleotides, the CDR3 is TGTGCCAGCTCAGCTTCCGGGACAGGGGGCGATCAGCCCCAGCATTTT.

The CDR3 DNA follows: TGCGCCAGCAGCCATCCCGGGGGGGCGATGAACACTGAAGCTTTCTTT. Amino acids: CASSHPGGAMNTEAFF. The chain links TRBV4-1 to TRBJ1-1, with D possibly matching TRBD1 (6 bases). The V and J ends lost 3 bases and 0 bases respectively, with 14 bases between them. The CDR3 length is 16 residues. The germline CDR1 and CDR2 sequences are MGHRA and YSYEKL.

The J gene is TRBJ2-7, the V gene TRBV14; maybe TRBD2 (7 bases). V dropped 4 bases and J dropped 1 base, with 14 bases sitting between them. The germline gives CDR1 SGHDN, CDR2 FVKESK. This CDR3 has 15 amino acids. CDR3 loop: CASSPPRGASYEQYF. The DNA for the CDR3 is TGTGCCAGCAGCCCCCCTCGGGGGGCTTCCTACGAGCAGTACTTC.

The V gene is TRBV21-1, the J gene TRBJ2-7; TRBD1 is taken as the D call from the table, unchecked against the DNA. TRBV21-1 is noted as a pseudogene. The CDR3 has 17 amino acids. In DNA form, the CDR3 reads TGTGCCAGCAGCAATAAACCGTCGACAGGGGGCAACTACGAGCAGTACTTC. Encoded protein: CASSNKPSTGGNYEQYF.

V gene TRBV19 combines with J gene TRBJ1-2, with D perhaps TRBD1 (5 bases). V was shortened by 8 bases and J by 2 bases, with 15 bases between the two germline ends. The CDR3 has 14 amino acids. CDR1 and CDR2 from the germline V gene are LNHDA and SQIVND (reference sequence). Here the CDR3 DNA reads TGTGCCAGTCTCCCGGTAGGGGTCAACTATGGCTACACCTTC. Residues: CASLPVGVNYGYTF.

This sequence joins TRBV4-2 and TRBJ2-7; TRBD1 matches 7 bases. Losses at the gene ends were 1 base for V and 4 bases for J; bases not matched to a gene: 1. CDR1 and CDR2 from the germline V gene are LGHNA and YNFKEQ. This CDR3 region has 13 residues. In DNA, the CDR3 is TGTGCCAGCAGCCAAGGGGACAGATACGAGCAGTACTTC. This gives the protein CASSQGDRYEQYF.